This is a list of T cell receptor beta chains from one sample in a study of shared clonotypes between healthy human individuals. Clones were sequenced by immunoSEQ multiplex PCR, and TCRdb holds only the in-frame ones, with some missing. The sample lists some 2,000,000 clones, 90% to 97% occurring once. Material for sequencing was naive CD4+ T cells sorted from blood. The origin of the receptors is a man aged 18 to 35 in good health. Both conserved end residues are trimmed from each CDR3.

J | V | length | CDR3
TRBJ2-4 | TRBV11-2 | 12 | ASHRSRGENIQY
TRBJ2-7 | TRBV20-1 | 9 | SVSGLGEQY
TRBJ1-3 | TRBV6-5 | 12 | ASTPRASGNTIY
TRBJ2-1 | TRBV4-3 | 12 | ASSQDLIYNEQF
TRBJ2-1 | TRBV7-3 | 15 | ASSQGTGTGGYYEQF
TRBJ2-2 | TRBV5-1 | 11 | ASSLVNNGELF
TRBJ1-1 | TRBV5-1 | 14 | ASTRGELPLSTEAF
TRBJ2-3 | TRBV2 | 11 | ASSGQGFDTQY
TRBJ2-7 | TRBV15 | 12 | ATSSNMGAYEQY
TRBJ2-6 | TRBV28 | 14 | ASSPGRASGANVLT
TRBJ2-4 | TRBV10-1 | 17 | ASKKTGTSGGLAKNIQY
TRBJ1-4 | TRBV5-6 | 13 | ASSRRQTDNEKLF
TRBJ1-6 | TRBV28 | 12 | ATIGRTYNSPLH
TRBJ2-7 | TRBV28 | 11 | ASTPRSSYEQY
TRBJ2-2 | TRBV9 | 12 | ASSPAPSTGELF
TRBJ1-2 | TRBV20-1 | 9 | SAVDRRRYT
TRBJ1-2 | TRBV29-1 | 10 | SVDPGIYGYT
TRBJ2-3 | TRBV6-7 | 13 | ASSYGVANSDTQY
TRBJ1-3 | TRBV5-4 | 12 | ASSLTGFGNTIY
TRBJ2-7 | TRBV29-1 | 9 | SVEVAYEQY
TRBJ2-3 | TRBV2 | 15 | ASSTSGEYASTDTQY
TRBJ1-2 | TRBV5-1 | 13 | ASSLDTGTGYGYT
TRBJ1-6 | TRBV19 | 13 | ATLDTSSYNSPLH
TRBJ1-6 | TRBV7-9 | 14 | ASTPSGAVTNSPLH
TRBJ1-5 | TRBV6-1 | 13 | ASSPHVDSNQPQH
TRBJ1-5 | TRBV6-5 | 13 | ASSYRKDSNQPQH
TRBJ2-5 | TRBV4-1 | 16 | ASSQDRASGSLQETQY
TRBJ1-5 | TRBV6-6 | 14 | ASSYWQGQGNQPQH
TRBJ2-2 | TRBV2 | 15 | ASSASGGGGNTGELF